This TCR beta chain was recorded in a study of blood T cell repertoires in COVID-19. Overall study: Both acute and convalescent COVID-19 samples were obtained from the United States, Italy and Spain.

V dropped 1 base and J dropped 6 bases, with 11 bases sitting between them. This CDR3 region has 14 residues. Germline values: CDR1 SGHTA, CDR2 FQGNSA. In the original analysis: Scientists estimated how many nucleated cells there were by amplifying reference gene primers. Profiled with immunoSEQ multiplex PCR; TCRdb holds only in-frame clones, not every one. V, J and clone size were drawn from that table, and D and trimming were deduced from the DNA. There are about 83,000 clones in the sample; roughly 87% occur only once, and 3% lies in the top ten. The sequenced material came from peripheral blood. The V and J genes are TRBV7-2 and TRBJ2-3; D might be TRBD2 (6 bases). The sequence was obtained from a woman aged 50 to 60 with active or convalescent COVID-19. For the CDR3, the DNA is TGTGCCAGCAGCTTAGTAGGCAGCGGGGATACGCAGTATTTT. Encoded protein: CASSLVGSGDTQYF. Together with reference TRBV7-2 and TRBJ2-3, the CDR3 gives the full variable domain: GAGVSQSPSNKVTEKGKDVELRCDPISGHTALYWYRQSLGQGLEFLIYFQGNSAPDKSGLPSDRFSAERTGGSVSTLTIQRTQQEDSAVYLCASSLVGSGDTQYFGPGTRLTVL.